This is a list of T cell receptor beta chains from one sample in a study of T cell repertoires in cytomegalovirus infection. No antigens are known for them. TCRdb analysed the reads with MiXCR anew, one entry per CDR3 protein. The sample lists 450,000 to 650,000 distinct CDR3 sequences; 40% were seen once. This material consisted of cultured PBMCs, taken from culture after CMV antigen stimulation. These receptors were obtained from a human donor in good health (CMV status not recorded). Some clones in this sample may be carry-over from other donors' samples. Both conserved end residues are part of each CDR3. The D gene is left open where the match is weak. Some rows have no size entry. The others give once, few or many, or a class for an expanded clone.

J gene: TRBJ2-1; clone size: .; V gene: TRBV15; D gene: TRBD2; CDR3 protein: CATSRGLAGAIKQFF; CDR3 DNA: TGTGCCACCAGCAGAGGACTAGCGGGGGCTATAAAGCAGTTCTTC
J gene: TRBJ1-1; clone size: once; V gene: TRBV20-1; D gene: .; CDR3 protein: CSASASAASEAFF; CDR3 DNA: TGCAGTGCTAGTGCGTCGGCAGCCAGTGAAGCTTTCTTT
J gene: TRBJ2-7; clone size: .; V gene: TRBV6-5; D gene: .; CDR3 protein: CASSYKGRREQYF; CDR3 DNA: TGTGCCAGCAGTTACAAGGGTCGTCGCGAGCAGTACTTC
J gene: TRBJ1-2; clone size: .; V gene: TRBV7-9; D gene: .; CDR3 protein: CASTLGAVYGYTF; CDR3 DNA: TGTGCCAGCACATTGGGAGCAGTCTATGGCTACACCTTC
J gene: TRBJ1-5; clone size: few; V gene: TRBV4-2; D gene: .; CDR3 protein: CASGGSGNQPQHF; CDR3 DNA: TGTGCCAGCGGGGGCTCTGGCAATCAGCCCCAGCATTTT
J gene: TRBJ1-6; clone size: .; V gene: TRBV10-3; D gene: .; CDR3 protein: CAPGDPAGNSPLHF; CDR3 DNA: TGTGCCCCGGGTGACCCGGCGGGTAATTCACCCCTCCACTTT
J gene: TRBJ2-5; clone size: .; V gene: TRBV2; D gene: TRBD2; CDR3 protein: CASRSGTSDGLETQYF; CDR3 DNA: TGTGCCAGCAGATCCGGGACTAGCGACGGCCTGGAGACCCAGTACTTC
J gene: TRBJ2-7; clone size: .; V gene: TRBV5-1; D gene: .; CDR3 protein: CASSLSRAAPLHEQYF; CDR3 DNA: TGCGCCAGCAGTCTGTCCCGGGCGGCCCCCCTTCACGAGCAGTACTTC
J gene: TRBJ2-3; clone size: .; V gene: TRBV11-2; D gene: .; CDR3 protein: CASSLDVWGGADTQYF; CDR3 DNA: TGTGCCAGCAGCTTAGACGTGTGGGGGGGCGCAGATACGCAGTATTTT
J gene: TRBJ1-4; clone size: .; V gene: TRBV4-1; D gene: .; CDR3 protein: CASSLKGSTNEKLFF; CDR3 DNA: TGCGCCAGCAGCCTCAAAGGATCAACTAATGAAAAACTGTTTTTT
J gene: TRBJ2-5; clone size: many; V gene: TRBV7-2; D gene: .; CDR3 protein: CASSLAILETQYF; CDR3 DNA: TGTGCCAGCAGCTTAGCCATCCTAGAGACCCAGTACTTC
J gene: TRBJ2-5; clone size: .; V gene: TRBV7-8; D gene: TRBD2; CDR3 protein: CASSSGTIEETQYF; CDR3 DNA: TGTGCCAGCAGCTCCGGGACTATTGAAGAGACCCAGTACTTC
J gene: TRBJ2-5; clone size: .; V gene: TRBV7-6; D gene: .; CDR3 protein: CASSLGEPQGGQETQYF; CDR3 DNA: TGTGCCAGCAGCTTAGGGGAACCTCAGGGTGGACAAGAGACCCAGTACTTC
J gene: TRBJ2-1; clone size: once; V gene: TRBV12-3/TRBV12-4; D gene: TRBD1; CDR3 protein: CASSGSAGQGPLSYNEQFF; CDR3 DNA: TGTGCCAGCAGTGGCTCGGCGGGACAGGGGCCTCTCTCCTACAATGAGCAGTTCTTC
J gene: TRBJ2-7; clone size: .; V gene: TRBV5-6; D gene: .; CDR3 protein: CASSPGDYSIYEQYF; CDR3 DNA: TGTGCCAGCAGCCCAGGGGACTACTCTATTTACGAGCAGTACTTC
J gene: TRBJ1-1; clone size: few; V gene: TRBV19; D gene: .; CDR3 protein: CASSLVGVEGTEAFF; CDR3 DNA: TGTGCCAGTAGTCTCGTGGGGGTCGAGGGCACTGAAGCTTTCTTT
J gene: TRBJ2-3; clone size: few; V gene: TRBV7-8; D gene: TRBD1; CDR3 protein: CASSLRDRVTDTQYF; CDR3 DNA: TGTGCCAGCAGCTTAAGGGACAGGGTAACGGATACGCAGTATTTT
J gene: TRBJ2-5; clone size: few; V gene: TRBV28; D gene: TRBD1; CDR3 protein: CASRVIGTGGGGAETQYF; CDR3 DNA: TGTGCCAGCAGAGTCATCGGGACAGGGGGAGGGGGAGCAGAGACCCAGTACTTC
J gene: TRBJ2-7; clone size: .; V gene: TRBV7-9; D gene: .; CDR3 protein: CASSLGARSHYEQYF; CDR3 DNA: TGTGCCAGCAGTCTAGGCGCCCGATCTCACTACGAGCAGTACTTC
J gene: TRBJ2-7; clone size: .; V gene: TRBV5-1; D gene: .; CDR3 protein: CASRSGHNYEQYF; CDR3 DNA: TGCGCCAGCAGATCCGGGCACAACTACGAGCAGTACTTC
J gene: TRBJ1-6; clone size: .; V gene: TRBV5-1; D gene: .; CDR3 protein: CASSLDGGGDSPLHF; CDR3 DNA: TGCGCCAGCAGCTTGGATGGAGGGGGGGATTCACCCCTCCACTTT
J gene: TRBJ1-6; clone size: few; V gene: TRBV6-1; D gene: TRBD1; CDR3 protein: CASSEISQGESPLHF; CDR3 DNA: TGTGCCAGCAGTGAGATTTCCCAGGGGGAATCACCCCTCCACTTT
J gene: TRBJ2-1; clone size: .; V gene: TRBV20-1; D gene: .; CDR3 protein: CSARDSGTYNEQFF; CDR3 DNA: TGCAGTGCTAGAGATTCCGGCACTTACAATGAGCAGTTCTTC
J gene: TRBJ2-7; clone size: few; V gene: TRBV6-5; D gene: .; CDR3 protein: CASRFKWRADLIYEQYF; CDR3 DNA: TGTGCCAGCAGATTTAAGTGGAGGGCAGACCTGATCTACGAGCAGTACTTC
J gene: TRBJ2-5; clone size: .; V gene: TRBV12-3/TRBV12-4; D gene: .; CDR3 protein: CATGATRETQYF; CDR3 DNA: TGTGCCACCGGGGCAACCCGGGAGACCCAGTACTTC
J gene: TRBJ2-1; clone size: .; V gene: TRBV10-3; D gene: TRBD2; CDR3 protein: CAISDFAGGNNEQFF; CDR3 DNA: TGTGCCATCAGTGACTTTGCGGGGGGGAACAATGAGCAGTTCTTC
J gene: TRBJ2-2; clone size: few; V gene: TRBV6-2/TRBV6-3; D gene: .; CDR3 protein: CASSYTQPGELFF; CDR3 DNA: TGTGCCAGCAGTTACACTCAGCCCGGGGAGCTGTTTTTT
J gene: TRBJ2-1; clone size: many; V gene: TRBV7-6; D gene: .; CDR3 protein: CASSLRPRSSYNEQFF; CDR3 DNA: TGTGCCAGCAGCTTAAGACCCAGGAGCTCCTACAATGAGCAGTTCTTC
J gene: TRBJ2-1; clone size: .; V gene: TRBV19; D gene: .; CDR3 protein: CASSMAGLAGEQFF; CDR3 DNA: TGTGCCAGTAGTATGGCGGGCCTGGCGGGTGAGCAGTTCTTC
J gene: TRBJ2-3; clone size: .; V gene: TRBV6-6; D gene: .; CDR3 protein: CAVQKGPGPTDTQYF; CDR3 DNA: TGTGCCGTACAGAAGGGCCCCGGTCCCACAGATACGCAGTATTTT
J gene: TRBJ2-7; clone size: .; V gene: TRBV12-3/TRBV12-4; D gene: .; CDR3 protein: CASRLTVGEQYF; CDR3 DNA: TGTGCCAGCAGGTTGACCGTGGGCGAGCAGTACTTC
J gene: TRBJ1-2; clone size: .; V gene: TRBV5-1; D gene: .; CDR3 protein: CASSLGSGGGGGYTF; CDR3 DNA: TGCGCCAGCAGCTTGGGATCCGGGGGCGGAGGTGGCTACACCTTC
J gene: TRBJ1-1; clone size: .; V gene: TRBV7-2; D gene: TRBD1; CDR3 protein: CASSVRDRSTEAFF; CDR3 DNA: TGTGCCAGCAGCGTCCGGGACAGGTCGACTGAAGCTTTCTTT
J gene: TRBJ1-2; clone size: .; V gene: TRBV7-6; D gene: .; CDR3 protein: CTSSSLTGSNYGYTF; CDR3 DNA: TGTACCAGCAGCTCTCTGACAGGCAGCAACTATGGCTACACCTTC
J gene: TRBJ1-4; clone size: .; V gene: TRBV10-3; D gene: TRBD1; CDR3 protein: CAISPTGGKDEKLFF; CDR3 DNA: TGTGCCATCAGTCCGACAGGGGGCAAGGATGAAAAACTGTTTTTT
J gene: TRBJ2-7; clone size: few; V gene: TRBV12-3/TRBV12-4; D gene: .; CDR3 protein: CASSFREDSSSYEQYF; CDR3 DNA: TGTGCCAGCAGTTTTAGAGAGGACAGTAGCTCCTACGAGCAGTACTTC
J gene: TRBJ2-5; clone size: .; V gene: TRBV7-2; D gene: .; CDR3 protein: CASRRRLQETQYF; CDR3 DNA: TGTGCCAGCAGGCGGCGGCTTCAAGAGACCCAGTACTTC
J gene: TRBJ2-6; clone size: .; V gene: TRBV7-9; D gene: TRBD1; CDR3 protein: CASARGWDSSPGANVLTF; CDR3 DNA: TGTGCCAGCGCCAGGGGGTGGGATTCTTCTCCTGGGGCCAACGTCCTGACTTTC
J gene: TRBJ1-6; clone size: many; V gene: TRBV7-2; D gene: .; CDR3 protein: CASSLAIGRGPVLGLHF; CDR3 DNA: TGTGCCAGCAGCTTAGCGATAGGACGGGGTCCCGTTCTTGGCCTCCACTTT
J gene: TRBJ2-7; clone size: .; V gene: TRBV7-8; D gene: TRBD2; CDR3 protein: CASSRAGGHSEQYF; CDR3 DNA: TGTGCCAGCAGTCGAGCGGGAGGGCATAGCGAGCAGTACTTC
J gene: TRBJ2-1; clone size: .; V gene: TRBV19; D gene: TRBD2; CDR3 protein: CDSSPQATSGPRNEQFF; CDR3 DNA: TGTGACAGTAGCCCCCAAGCCACTAGCGGGCCGAGGAATGAGCAGTTCTTC
J gene: TRBJ2-5; clone size: few; V gene: TRBV7-9; D gene: .; CDR3 protein: CASSLDEGGKTQYF; CDR3 DNA: TGTGCCAGCAGCCTGGACGAAGGGGGAAAGACCCAGTACTTC
J gene: TRBJ2-7; clone size: .; V gene: TRBV12-3/TRBV12-4; D gene: .; CDR3 protein: CASRQDSFYEQYF; CDR3 DNA: TGTGCCAGCAGGCAGGACAGTTTCTACGAGCAGTACTTC
J gene: TRBJ1-5; clone size: .; V gene: TRBV7-8; D gene: .; CDR3 protein: CASSLETVADQPQHF; CDR3 DNA: TGTGCCAGCAGCTTAGAGACAGTAGCCGATCAGCCCCAGCATTTT
J gene: TRBJ1-5; clone size: .; V gene: TRBV20-1; D gene: .; CDR3 protein: CSAPKGSQGVNQPQHF; CDR3 DNA: TGCAGTGCGCCAAAAGGGTCACAGGGAGTCAATCAGCCCCAGCATTTT
J gene: TRBJ1-2; clone size: .; V gene: TRBV18; D gene: .; CDR3 protein: CASSLGEAASPNF; CDR3 DNA: TGTGCCAGCTCACTTGGAGAGGCCGCCTCCCCAAACTTC
J gene: TRBJ2-1; clone size: few; V gene: TRBV7-9; D gene: TRBD2; CDR3 protein: CASSPSGLAGYNEQFF; CDR3 DNA: TGTGCCAGCAGCCCGTCGGGACTAGCGGGGTACAATGAGCAGTTCTTC
J gene: TRBJ1-3; clone size: few; V gene: TRBV10-3; D gene: .; CDR3 protein: CAIREDNSGNTIYF; CDR3 DNA: TGTGCCATCAGGGAGGACAACTCTGGAAACACCATATATTTT
J gene: TRBJ2-7; clone size: few; V gene: TRBV12-3/TRBV12-4; D gene: .; CDR3 protein: CASSQAFYEQYF; CDR3 DNA: TGTGCCAGCAGCCAAGCGTTCTACGAGCAGTACTTC
J gene: TRBJ2-3; clone size: .; V gene: TRBV27; D gene: TRBD1; CDR3 protein: CASSQPGQGRDTQYF; CDR3 DNA: TGTGCCAGCAGCCAACCGGGACAGGGGAGGGATACGCAGTATTTT
J gene: TRBJ1-4; clone size: .; V gene: TRBV29-1; D gene: TRBD1; CDR3 protein: CSAQQGTNEKLFF; CDR3 DNA: TGCAGCGCACAACAGGGGACAAATGAAAAACTGTTTTTT
J gene: TRBJ2-3; clone size: .; V gene: TRBV5-4; D gene: .; CDR3 protein: CASKGGGGGTDTQYF; CDR3 DNA: TGTGCCAGCAAAGGAGGGGGGGGGGGGACAGATACGCAGTATTTT